This T cell receptor beta chain was identified during a study of blood T cell repertoires in COVID-19. The repertoire was sequenced with immunoSEQ multiplex PCR; TCRdb's copy has only in-frame clones and lacks some. The sample has some 160,000 clones; over 80% are singletons. This clone was observed a single time. V was pared by 9 bases and J by 6 bases, with 11 bases of the junction left unmatched. Germline CDR1 is LNHDA and CDR2 is SQIVND (reference sequence). This CDR3 spans 14 amino acids. The chain links TRBV19 to TRBJ1-1, with 9 bases that match TRBD1. Sequencing was carried out using peripheral blood. The clonotype originates from a woman aged 80 or over with COVID-19, enrolled during active disease. This chain's CDR3 is CASRKQGARAEAFF. DNA for the CDR3: TGTGCCAGCCGAAAACAGGGGGCGAGGGCTGAAGCTTTCTTT.